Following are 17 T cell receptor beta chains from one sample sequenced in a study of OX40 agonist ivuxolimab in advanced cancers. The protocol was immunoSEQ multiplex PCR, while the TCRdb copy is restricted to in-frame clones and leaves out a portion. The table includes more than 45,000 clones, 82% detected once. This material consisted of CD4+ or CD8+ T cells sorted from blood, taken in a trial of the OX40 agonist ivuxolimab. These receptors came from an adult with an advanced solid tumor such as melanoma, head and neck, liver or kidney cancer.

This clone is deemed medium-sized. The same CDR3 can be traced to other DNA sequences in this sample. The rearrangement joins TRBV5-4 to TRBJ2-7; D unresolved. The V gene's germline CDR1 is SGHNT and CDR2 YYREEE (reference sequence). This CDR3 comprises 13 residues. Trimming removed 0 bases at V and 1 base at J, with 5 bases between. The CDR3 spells CASSLGSSYEQYF. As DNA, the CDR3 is TGTGCCAGCAGCTTGGGCAGTTCCTACGAGCAGTACTTC.

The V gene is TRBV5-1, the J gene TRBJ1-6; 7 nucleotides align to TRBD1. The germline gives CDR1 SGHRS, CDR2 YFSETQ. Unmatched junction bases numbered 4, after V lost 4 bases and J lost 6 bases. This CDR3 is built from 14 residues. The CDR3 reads CASSKDRTNSPLHF. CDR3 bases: TGCGCCAGCAGCAAGGACAGGACTAATTCACCCCTCCACTTT.

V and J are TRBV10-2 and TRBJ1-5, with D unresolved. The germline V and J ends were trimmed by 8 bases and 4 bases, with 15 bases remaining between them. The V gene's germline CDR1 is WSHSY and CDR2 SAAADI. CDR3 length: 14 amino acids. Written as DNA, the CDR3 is TGCGCCAGCTGCCAGACCTCCCTTAATCAGCCCCAGCATTTT. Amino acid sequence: CASCQTSLNQPQHF.

The CDR3 DNA sequence: TGTGCCAGCAGTCCTCTGGCGGGGGCCCAGCATTTT. Its protein product is CASSPLAGAQHF. The rearrangement uses TRBV6-1 and TRBJ1-5, with D maybe TRBD1 (5 bases). The CDR3 extends over 12 amino acids. Germline CDR1 reads MNHNS; CDR2 reads SASEGT. Trimming pared 5 bases from V and 11 bases from J, leaving 13 bases between.

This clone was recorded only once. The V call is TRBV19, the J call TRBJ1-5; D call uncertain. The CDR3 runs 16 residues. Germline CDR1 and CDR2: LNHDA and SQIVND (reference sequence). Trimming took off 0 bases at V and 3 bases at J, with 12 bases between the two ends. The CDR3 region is CASSIESHSYNQPQHF. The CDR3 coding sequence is TGTGCCAGTAGTATAGAGTCCCATAGTTACAATCAGCCCCAGCATTTT.

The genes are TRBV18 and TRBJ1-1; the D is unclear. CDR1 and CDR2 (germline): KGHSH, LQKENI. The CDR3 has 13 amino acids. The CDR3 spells CATAVAMNTEAFF. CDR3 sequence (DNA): TGTGCTACTGCGGTTGCTATGAACACTGAAGCTTTCTTT.

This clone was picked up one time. Here the CDR3 DNA reads TGTGCCAGCAGCACCTTGACAGGGGGTCTACAGACCCAGTACTTC. Protein sequence: CASSTLTGGLQTQYF. The J gene is TRBJ2-5, the V gene TRBV11-1, with 9 bases matching TRBD1. Germline V gene lookup returns CDR1 SGHAT and CDR2 FQDESV (reference sequence). V lost 5 bases to trimming and J lost 6 bases; unmatched junction nucleotides: 10. The CDR3 extends over 15 amino acids.

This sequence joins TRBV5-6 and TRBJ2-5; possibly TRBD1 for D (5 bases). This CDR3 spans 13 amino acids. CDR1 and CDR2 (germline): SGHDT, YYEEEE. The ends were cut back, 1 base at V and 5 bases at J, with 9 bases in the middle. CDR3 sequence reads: CASSLLGVETQYF. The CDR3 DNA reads TGTGCCAGCAGCTTGCTAGGGGTCGAGACCCAGTACTTC.

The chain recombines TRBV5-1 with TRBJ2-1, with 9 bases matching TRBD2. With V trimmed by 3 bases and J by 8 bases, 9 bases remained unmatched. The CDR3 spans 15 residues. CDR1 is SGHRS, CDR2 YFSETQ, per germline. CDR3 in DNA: TGCGCCAGCAGCTCGGGACTAGCTCGAGGCGATGAGCAGTTCTTC. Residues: CASSSGLARGDEQFF.

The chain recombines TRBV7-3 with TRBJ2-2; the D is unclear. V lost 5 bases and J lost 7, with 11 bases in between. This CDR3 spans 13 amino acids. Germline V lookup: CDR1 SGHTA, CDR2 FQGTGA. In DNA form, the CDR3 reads TGTGCCAGCAGCCAAGGGCTGGGCGGGGAGCTGTTTTTT. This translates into CASSQGLGGELFF.

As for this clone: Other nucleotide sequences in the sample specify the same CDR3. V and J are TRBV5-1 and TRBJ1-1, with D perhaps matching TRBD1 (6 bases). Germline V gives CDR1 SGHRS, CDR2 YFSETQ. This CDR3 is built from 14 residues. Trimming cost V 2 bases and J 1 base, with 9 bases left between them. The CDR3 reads CASSLQGSNTEAFF. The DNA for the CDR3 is TGCGCCAGCAGCTTACAGGGTTCGAACACTGAAGCTTTCTTT.

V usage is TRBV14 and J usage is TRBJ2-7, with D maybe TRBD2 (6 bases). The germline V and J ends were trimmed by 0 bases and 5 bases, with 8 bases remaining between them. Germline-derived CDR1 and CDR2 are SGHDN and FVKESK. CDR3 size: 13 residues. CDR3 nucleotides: TGTGCCAGCAGCCAAGATGGCGGGGACGAGCAGTACTTC. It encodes CASSQDGGDEQYF.

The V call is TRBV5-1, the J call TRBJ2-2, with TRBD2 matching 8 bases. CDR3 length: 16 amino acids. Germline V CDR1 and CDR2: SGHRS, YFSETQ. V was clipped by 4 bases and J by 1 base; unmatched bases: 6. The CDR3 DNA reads TGCGCCAGCAGCACGAATCTAGCGGGGAACACCGGGGAGCTGTTTTTT. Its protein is CASSTNLAGNTGELFF.

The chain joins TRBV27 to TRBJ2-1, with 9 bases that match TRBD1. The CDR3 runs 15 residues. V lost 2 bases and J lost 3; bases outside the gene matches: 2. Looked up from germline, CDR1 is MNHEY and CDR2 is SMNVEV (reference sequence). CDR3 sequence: CASSLGQGNYNEQFF. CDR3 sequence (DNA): TGTGCCAGCAGTTTAGGACAGGGGAACTACAATGAGCAGTTCTTC.

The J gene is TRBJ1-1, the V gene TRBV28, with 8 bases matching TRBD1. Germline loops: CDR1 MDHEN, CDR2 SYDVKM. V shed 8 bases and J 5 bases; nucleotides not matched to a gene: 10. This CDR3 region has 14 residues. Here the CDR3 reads CASQIPGQVTEAFF. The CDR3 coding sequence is TGTGCCAGCCAAATTCCGGGACAGGTGACTGAAGCTTTCTTT.

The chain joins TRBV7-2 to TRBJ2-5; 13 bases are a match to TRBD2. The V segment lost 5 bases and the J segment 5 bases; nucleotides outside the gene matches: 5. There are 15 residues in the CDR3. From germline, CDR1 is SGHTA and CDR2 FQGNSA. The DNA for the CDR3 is TGTGCCAGCAGCCCCCGGACTAGCGGGAGCGAGACCCAGTACTTC. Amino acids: CASSPRTSGSETQYF.

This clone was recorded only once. The CDR3 DNA is TGTGCCAGCAGCTTCAAGGGCACTGAAGCTTTCTTT. Its protein is CASSFKGTEAFF. This rearrangement joins TRBV5-8 to TRBJ1-1; D is undetermined. Germline values: CDR1 SGHTS, CDR2 YDEGEE. The V end was cut by 2 bases, the J end by 4 bases, with 6 bases between. The CDR3 covers 12 residues.